These 18 T cell receptor beta chains were sequenced from one sample in a study of beta chain features in type 1 diabetes. Reverse transcription of all isolated RNA meant that expressed TCRB transcripts were sequenced. Using immunoSEQ multiplex PCR, the repertoire was profiled, and TCRdb retains in-frame clones only, with some absent. In the table there are 200,000 to 250,000 clones, 9.6% of which are singletons. Sequenced sample: naive CD4+ T cells from blood. These receptors were taken from a woman between 18 and 29 years old in good health.

The chain employs TRBV5-1 and TRBJ1-1; D is possibly TRBD1 (6 bases). Germline assignment: CDR1 SGHRS and CDR2 YFSETQ. Trimming removed 0 bases from V and 1 base from J, with 10 bases in between. The CDR3 is made up of 15 amino acids. The DNA for the CDR3 is TGCGCCAGCAGCTTGGTAGGGGGGGGGAACACTGAAGCTTTCTTT. Amino acids: CASSLVGGGNTEAFF.

This clone was recorded at least ten times. The chain employs TRBV7-9 and TRBJ1-5; D may be TRBD1 (5 bases). The germline CDR1 and CDR2 sequences are SEHNR and FQNEAQ (reference sequence). The CDR3 runs 14 residues. V was cut by 4 bases and J by 1 base, with 8 bases left in between. This CDR3 is CASSSTVSNQPQHF. For the CDR3, the DNA is TGTGCCAGCAGCTCGACAGTAAGCAATCAGCCCCAGCATTTT.

This clone occurred a few times. In nucleotides, the CDR3 is TGTGCCAGCTCACCACGGGCGATCGAGCAGTACTTC. Its protein product is CASSPRAIEQYF. The chain recombines TRBV18 with TRBJ2-5; unclear D gene. The J call may be mistaken, given a closer DNA end match to TRBJ2-7. This CDR3 has 12 amino acids. Germline values: CDR1 KGHSH, CDR2 LQKENI.

The J gene is TRBJ2-3, the V gene TRBV11-3; 9 bases line up with TRBD1. The germline V gene encodes CDR1 SGHNT and CDR2 YENEEA. After removal of 5 bases from V and 5 bases from J, the junction contained 8 bases not matched to a gene. CDR3 length: 15 residues. For the CDR3, the DNA is TGTGCCAGCAGCAGGTCGGGACAGGGATTAGATACGCAGTATTTT. Its protein product is CASSRSGQGLDTQYF.

There are many counts of this clone. The chain couples TRBV7-9 to TRBJ2-5, with D possibly TRBD1 on 5 matching bases. Trimming removed 2 bases from V and 0 bases from J, with 7 bases in between. This CDR3 comprises 14 residues. Per germline, CDR1 SEHNR and CDR2 FQNEAQ (reference sequence). The chain's CDR3 is CASSLRGNQETQYF. CDR3 DNA: TGTGCCAGCAGCTTAAGGGGAAACCAAGAGACCCAGTACTTC. The entire variable domain, with the rest obtained from reference TRBV7-9 and TRBJ2-5, is as follows: DTGVSQNPRHKITKRGQNVTFRCDPISEHNRLYWYRQTLGQGPEFLTYFQNEAQLEKSRLLSDRFSAERPKGSFSTLEIQRTEQGDSAMYLCASSLRGNQETQYFGPGTRLLVL.

This clone was observed a handful of times. The rearrangement uses TRBV18 and TRBJ2-7; TRBD2 aligns across 7 bases. The CDR3 sequence is 12 residues long. Germline loops: CDR1 KGHSH, CDR2 LQKENI. With V trimmed by 3 bases and J by 5 bases, 1 base remained unmatched. The CDR3 is CASSPGGNEQYF. CDR3 nucleotides: TGTGCCAGCTCACCCGGGGGGAACGAGCAGTACTTC.

This clone has just a few counts. This rearrangement joins TRBV7-2 to TRBJ2-7; a weak D match, TRBD1 (6 bases). The CDR3 runs to 16 residues. From germline, CDR1 is SGHTA and CDR2 FQGNSA. With 3 bases removed from V and 3 bases from J, the gap between germline ends came to 18 bases. CDR3 region: CASSLVSTGTVYEQYF. CDR3 coding DNA: TGTGCCAGCAGCTTGGTGTCGACAGGTACCGTCTACGAGCAGTACTTC.

This chain uses TRBV5-1 with TRBJ1-1; TRBD1 might be the D (6 bases). V gave up 4 bases and J gave up 1 base, with 17 bases separating them. The CDR3 extends over 16 amino acids. Germline V gene lookup returns CDR1 SGHRS and CDR2 YFSETQ. Here the CDR3 reads CASSENEGHTNTEAFF. CDR3 sequence (DNA): TGCGCCAGCAGCGAGAATGAGGGACACACGAACACTGAAGCTTTCTTT.

The chain has TRBV4-1 and TRBJ2-1, with D perhaps TRBD1 (6 bases). CDR3 length: 16 residues. The germline V and J ends were trimmed by 0 bases and 0 bases, with 9 bases remaining between them. The V gene's germline CDR1 is MGHRA and CDR2 YSYEKL. The CDR3 spells CASSQDDRPSYNEQFF. CDR3 bases: TGCGCCAGCAGCCAAGATGACAGGCCCTCCTACAATGAGCAGTTCTTC.

This clone has only a few counts. This chain links TRBV9 with TRBJ2-5; a weak D match, TRBD2 (6 bases). Germline V CDR1 and CDR2: SGDLS, YYNGEE. The CDR3 is 14 residues long. V was trimmed by 0 bases and J by 3 bases, leaving 9 bases between them. The chain's CDR3 is CASSVGTTEETQYF. In DNA, the CDR3 is TGTGCCAGCAGCGTAGGGACTACCGAAGAGACCCAGTACTTC. Filled out from reference TRBV9 and TRBJ2-5, the complete variable domain reads DSGVTQTPKHLITATGQRVTLRCSPRSGDLSVYWYQQSLDQGLQFLIQYYNGEERAKGNILERFSAQQFPDLHSELNLSSLELGDSALYFCASSVGTTEETQYFGPGTRLLVL.

In this sample, this clone turned up a few times. The V call is TRBV27, the J call TRBJ2-5, with 8 bases matching TRBD2. The CDR3 is 14 residues long. The V gene end was trimmed by 4 bases and the J gene end by 5 bases; junction bases not matched to a gene: 6. CDR1 MNHEY and CDR2 SMNVEV come from the germline V gene (reference sequence). The CDR3: CASSSPGLVETQYF. The CDR3 nucleotides read TGTGCCAGCAGTTCTCCGGGACTAGTGGAGACCCAGTACTTC.

The V call is TRBV4-1, the J call TRBJ1-2; 7 nucleotides match TRBD1. The CDR3 runs to 14 residues. The V segment lost 0 bases and the J segment 5 bases; nucleotides outside the gene matches: 3. Per germline, CDR1 MGHRA and CDR2 YSYEKL. The CDR3 sequence: CASSQDRGVYGYTF. The DNA for the CDR3 is TGCGCCAGCAGCCAAGACAGGGGGGTGTATGGCTACACCTTC.

This rearrangement joins TRBV4-1 to TRBJ2-7; D possibly corresponds to TRBD2 (5 bases). Trimming stripped 0 bases from V and 0 bases from J, with 18 bases between. CDR1 is MGHRA and CDR2 is YSYEKL in the germline V gene. The CDR3 covers 18 residues. The CDR3 nucleotides read TGCGCCAGCAGCCAAGATCCTTCGGGGTTCGGGAACTCCTACGAGCAGTACTTC. The encoded protein is CASSQDPSGFGNSYEQYF.

Only a few counts were recorded for this clone. This rearrangement joins TRBV7-2 to TRBJ1-1, with a weak D call TRBD1 (5 bases). Germline V gene lookup returns CDR1 SGHTA and CDR2 FQGNSA. The ends were cut back, 7 bases at V and 3 bases at J, with 15 bases in the middle. This CDR3 is 14 amino acids long. As DNA, the CDR3 is TGTGCCAGCACCCTGGGACTTTGGCACACTGAAGCTTTCTTT. It translates to CASTLGLWHTEAFF.

The chain joins TRBV5-5 to TRBJ2-7, with 7 bases lining up with TRBD1. CDR1 and CDR2 (germline): SGHKS, YYEKEE (reference sequence). CDR3 length: 15 amino acids. V shed 0 bases and J 6 bases; nucleotides not matched to a gene: 9. In DNA, the CDR3 is TGTGCCAGCAGCTTGGCCGTTAGGGACAGTGGCGAGCAGTACTTC. Translating gives CASSLAVRDSGEQYF.

Written as DNA, the CDR3 is TGTGCCTGGGGGACTAGCGGGGGCATTCAGACCCAGTACTTC. Protein sequence: CAWGTSGGIQTQYF. The rearrangement joins TRBV30 to TRBJ2-5, with 14 positions matching TRBD2. Germline V gene lookup returns CDR1 GTSNPN and CDR2 SVGIG (reference sequence). Losses at the gene ends were 5 bases for V and 6 bases for J; bases not matched to a gene: 5. The length of the CDR3 is 14 residues.

CDR3 in DNA: TGTGCCAGCAGTGATAGGGGTTCCGGGGAGCTGTTTTTT. This codes for CASSDRGSGELFF. The V call is TRBV2, the J call TRBJ2-2, with a weak D call TRBD1 (5 bases). Germline-derived CDR1 and CDR2 are SNHLY and FYNNEI. V dropped 3 bases and J dropped 6 bases, with 8 bases sitting between them. CDR3 length equals 13 residues.

This clone was found a few times. The chain uses TRBV30 and TRBJ1-1; 9 positions match TRBD1. After removal of 3 bases from V and 10 bases from J, the junction contained 6 bases not matched to a gene. The CDR3 has 12 amino acids. The germline gives CDR1 GTSNPN, CDR2 SVGIG (reference sequence). Here the CDR3 reads CAWRDRGRVAFF. The CDR3 DNA follows: TGTGCCTGGAGGGACAGGGGTCGAGTAGCTTTCTTT.